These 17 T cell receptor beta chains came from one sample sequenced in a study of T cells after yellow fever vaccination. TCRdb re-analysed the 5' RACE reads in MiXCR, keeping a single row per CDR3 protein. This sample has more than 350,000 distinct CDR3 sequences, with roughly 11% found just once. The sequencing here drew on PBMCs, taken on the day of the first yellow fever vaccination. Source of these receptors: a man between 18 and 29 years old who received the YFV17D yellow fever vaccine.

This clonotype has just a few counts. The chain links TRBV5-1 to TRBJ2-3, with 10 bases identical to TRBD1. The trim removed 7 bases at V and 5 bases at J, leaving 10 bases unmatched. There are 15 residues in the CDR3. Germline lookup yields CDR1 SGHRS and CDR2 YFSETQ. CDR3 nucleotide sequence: TGCGCCAGCGCCGGGACAGGGGAGCTGGGAGATACGCAGTATTTT. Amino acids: CASAGTGELGDTQYF. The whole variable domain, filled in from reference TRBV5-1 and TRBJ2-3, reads KAGVTQTPRYLIKTRGQQVTLSCSPISGHRSVSWYQQTPGQGLQFLFEYFSETQRNKGNFPGRFSGRQFSNSRSEMNVSTLELGDSALYLCASAGTGELGDTQYFGPGTRLTVL.

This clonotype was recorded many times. CDR3 in DNA: TGTGCCAGCAGCTTAATGTCGACAGCTAACTATGGCTACACCTTC. This gives the protein CASSLMSTANYGYTF. The chain joins TRBV7-6 to TRBJ1-2, with D perhaps matching TRBD1 (5 bases). V was pared by 2 bases and J by 0 bases, with 10 bases between. The germline gives CDR1 SGHVS, CDR2 FNYEAQ. This CDR3 has 15 amino acids.

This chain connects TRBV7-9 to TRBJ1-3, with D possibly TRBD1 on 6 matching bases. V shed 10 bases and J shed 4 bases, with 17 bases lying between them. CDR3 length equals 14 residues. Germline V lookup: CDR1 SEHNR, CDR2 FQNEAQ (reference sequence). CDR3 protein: CATPERRGGNTIYF. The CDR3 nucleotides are TGTGCCACCCCTGAACGCAGGGGAGGAAACACCATATATTTT. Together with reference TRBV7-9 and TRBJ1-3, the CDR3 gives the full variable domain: DTGVSQNPRHKITKRGQNVTFRCDPISEHNRLYWYRQTLGQGPEFLTYFQNEAQLEKSRLLSDRFSAERPKGSFSTLEIQRTEQGDSAMYLCATPERRGGNTIYFGEGSWLTVV.

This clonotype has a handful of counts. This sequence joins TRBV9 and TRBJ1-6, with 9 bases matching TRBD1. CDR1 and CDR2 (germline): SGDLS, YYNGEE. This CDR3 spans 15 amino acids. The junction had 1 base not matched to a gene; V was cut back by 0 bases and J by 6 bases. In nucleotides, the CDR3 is TGTGCCAGCAGCGTAGGGGGACAGGGTAATTCACCCCTCCACTTT. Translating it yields CASSVGGQGNSPLHF.

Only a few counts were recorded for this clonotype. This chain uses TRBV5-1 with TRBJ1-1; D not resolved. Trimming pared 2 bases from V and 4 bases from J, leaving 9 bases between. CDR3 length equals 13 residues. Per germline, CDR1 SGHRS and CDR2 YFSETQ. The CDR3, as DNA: TGCGCCAGCAGCTTAAAACGGGGCACTGAAGCTTTCTTT. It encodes CASSLKRGTEAFF.

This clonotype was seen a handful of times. CDR3 DNA sequence: TGCAGTGCTTTGAGAGGGGCAGATACGCAGTATTTT. Its protein is CSALRGADTQYF. This chain joins TRBV20-1 and TRBJ2-3; D assignment may be TRBD1 or TRBD2 (5 bases each). The CDR3 contains 12 residues. Between the trimmed V and J ends, which lost 5 bases and 4 bases, there was a span of 10 bases. Looked up from germline, CDR1 is DFQATT and CDR2 is SNEGSKA (reference sequence).

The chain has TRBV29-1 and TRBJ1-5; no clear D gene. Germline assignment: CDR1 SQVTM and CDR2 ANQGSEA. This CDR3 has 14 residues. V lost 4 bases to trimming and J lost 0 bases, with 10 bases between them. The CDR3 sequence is CSVGVILSNQPQHF. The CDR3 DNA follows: TGCAGCGTTGGGGTCATCCTTAGCAATCAGCCCCAGCATTTT. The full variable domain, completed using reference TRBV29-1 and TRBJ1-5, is SAVISQKPSRDICQRGTSLTIQCQVDSQVTMMFWYRQQPGQSLTLIATANQGSEATYESGFVIDKFPISRPNLTFSTLTVSNMSPEDSSIYLCSVGVILSNQPQHFGDGTRLSIL.

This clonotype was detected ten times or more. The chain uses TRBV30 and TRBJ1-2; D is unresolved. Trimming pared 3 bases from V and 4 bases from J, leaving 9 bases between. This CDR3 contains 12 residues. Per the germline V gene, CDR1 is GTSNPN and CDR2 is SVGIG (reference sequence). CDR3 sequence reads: CAWSQVLYGYTF. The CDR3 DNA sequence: TGTGCCTGGAGCCAAGTTCTCTATGGCTACACCTTC.

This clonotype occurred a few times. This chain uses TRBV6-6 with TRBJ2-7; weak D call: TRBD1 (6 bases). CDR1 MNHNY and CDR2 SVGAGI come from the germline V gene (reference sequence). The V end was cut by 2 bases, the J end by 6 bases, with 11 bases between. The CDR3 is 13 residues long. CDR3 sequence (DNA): TGTGCCAGCAGTTACCCCTCGGACAGCGAGCAGTACTTC. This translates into CASSYPSDSEQYF.

DNA for the CDR3: TGTGCCAGCAGCTTGGGAACCTTTACCGCCGGGGAGCTGTTTTTT. Translating it yields CASSLGTFTAGELFF. The rearrangement joins TRBV7-7 to TRBJ2-2; D is uncertain. CDR3 length equals 15 residues. The V gene's germline CDR1 is SSHAT and CDR2 FNYEAQ (reference sequence). The germline V and J ends were trimmed by 3 bases and 6 bases, with 14 bases remaining between them.

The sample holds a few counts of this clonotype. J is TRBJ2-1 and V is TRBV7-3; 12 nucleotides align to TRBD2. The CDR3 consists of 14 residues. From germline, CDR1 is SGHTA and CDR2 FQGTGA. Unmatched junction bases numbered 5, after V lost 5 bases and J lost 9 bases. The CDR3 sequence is CASSPGLAGTEQFF. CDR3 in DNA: TGTGCCAGCAGCCCCGGACTAGCGGGGACTGAGCAGTTCTTC.

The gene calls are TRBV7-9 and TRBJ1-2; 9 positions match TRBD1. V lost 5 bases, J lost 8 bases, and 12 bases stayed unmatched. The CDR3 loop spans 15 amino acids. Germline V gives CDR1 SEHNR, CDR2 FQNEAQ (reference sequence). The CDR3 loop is CASSLKPGQGGGYTF. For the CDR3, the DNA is TGTGCCAGCAGCCTGAAACCGGGACAGGGAGGAGGCTACACCTTC.

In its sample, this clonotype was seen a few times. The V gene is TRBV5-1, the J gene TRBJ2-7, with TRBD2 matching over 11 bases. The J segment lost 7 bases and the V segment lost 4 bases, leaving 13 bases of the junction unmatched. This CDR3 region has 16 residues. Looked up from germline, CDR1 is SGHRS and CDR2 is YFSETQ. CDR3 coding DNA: TGCGCCAGCAGCGCTTTAACTAGCGGGGGCATGAAGGAGCAGTACTTC. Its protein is CASSALTSGGMKEQYF.

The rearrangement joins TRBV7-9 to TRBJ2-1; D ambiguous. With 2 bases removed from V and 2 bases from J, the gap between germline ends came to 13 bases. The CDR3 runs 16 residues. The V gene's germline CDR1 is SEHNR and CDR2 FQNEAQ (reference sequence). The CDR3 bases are TGTGCCAGCAGCTTAATCCCCAAAGTGGCCTACAATGAGCAGTTCTTC. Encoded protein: CASSLIPKVAYNEQFF.

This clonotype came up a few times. CDR3 DNA sequence: TGTGCCAGCAGCCGATCGGGGGTGTACTACGAGCAGTACTTC. Amino acid sequence: CASSRSGVYYEQYF. The V call is TRBV6-1, the J call TRBJ2-7, with a tentative D call TRBD2 (6 bases). The germline gives CDR1 MNHNS, CDR2 SASEGT. The length of the CDR3 is 14 residues. The V end was cut by 6 bases, the J end by 3 bases, with 15 bases between.

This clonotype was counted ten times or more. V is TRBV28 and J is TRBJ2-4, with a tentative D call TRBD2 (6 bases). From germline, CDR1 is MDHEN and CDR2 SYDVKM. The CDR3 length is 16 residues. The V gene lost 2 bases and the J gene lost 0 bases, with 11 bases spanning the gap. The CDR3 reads CASSLRGGLAKNIQYF. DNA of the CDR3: TGTGCCAGCAGTTTAAGGGGAGGCTTAGCCAAAAACATTCAGTACTTC.

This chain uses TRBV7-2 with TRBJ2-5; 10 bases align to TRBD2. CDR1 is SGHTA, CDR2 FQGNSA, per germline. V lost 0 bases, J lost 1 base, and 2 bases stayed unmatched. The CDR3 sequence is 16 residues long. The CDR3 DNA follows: TGTGCCAGCAGCTTAGCCGCTAGCGGGGGCCAAGAGACCCAGTACTTC. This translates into CASSLAASGGQETQYF. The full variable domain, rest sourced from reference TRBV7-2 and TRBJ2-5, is GAGVSQSPSNKVTEKGKDVELRCDPISGHTALYWYRQSLGQGLEFLIYFQGNSAPDKSGLPSDRFSAERTGGSVSTLTIQRTQQEDSAVYLCASSLAASGGQETQYFGPGTRLLVL.